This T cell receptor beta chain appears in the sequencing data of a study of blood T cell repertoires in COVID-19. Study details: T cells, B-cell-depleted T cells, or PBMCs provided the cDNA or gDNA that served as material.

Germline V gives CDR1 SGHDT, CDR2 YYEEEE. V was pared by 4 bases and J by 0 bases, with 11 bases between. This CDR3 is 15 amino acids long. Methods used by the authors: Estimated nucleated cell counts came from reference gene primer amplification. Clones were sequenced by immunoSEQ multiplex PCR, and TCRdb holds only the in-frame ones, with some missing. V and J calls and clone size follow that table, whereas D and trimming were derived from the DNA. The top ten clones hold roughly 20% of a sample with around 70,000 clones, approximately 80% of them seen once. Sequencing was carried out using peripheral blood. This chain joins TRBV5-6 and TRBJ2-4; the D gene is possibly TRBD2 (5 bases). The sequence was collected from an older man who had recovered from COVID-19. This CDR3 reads CASSRRGSAKNIQYF. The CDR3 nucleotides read TGTGCCAGCAGCCGCAGAGGGTCAGCCAAAAACATTCAGTACTTC.